This TCR beta chain emerged from a study of neoadjuvant anti-PD-1 for oral cavity cancer. Broader study findings: Non-responders to neoadjuvant nivolumab had significantly more clonal PBMC T cells than responders. Each response group had just three patients in TCR analyses.

Most PBMC samples had roughly 0.45 ug input DNA in six replicates. Clones were read by immunoSEQ multiplex PCR, and TCRdb kept only the in-frame ones, dropping some. The sample has some 6,700 clones, around 74% seen once; the top ten hold 2.5% to 3.5%. As to this clone: The antigen is undetermined.

V was pared by 0 bases and J by 6 bases, with 15 bases between. The CDR3 totals 16 residues. The V gene's germline CDR1 is SGDLS and CDR2 YYNGEE. The sample here was PBMCs, taken before nivolumab (anti-PD-1) treatment. The source is a person aged 40 to 85 with oral cavity squamous cell carcinoma. The gene calls are TRBV9 and TRBJ2-2; D is unresolved. CDR3 sequence: CASSVAGSAFAGELFF. CDR3 DNA: TGTGCCAGCAGCGTAGCCGGCAGCGCCTTTGCCGGGGAGCTGTTTTTT.